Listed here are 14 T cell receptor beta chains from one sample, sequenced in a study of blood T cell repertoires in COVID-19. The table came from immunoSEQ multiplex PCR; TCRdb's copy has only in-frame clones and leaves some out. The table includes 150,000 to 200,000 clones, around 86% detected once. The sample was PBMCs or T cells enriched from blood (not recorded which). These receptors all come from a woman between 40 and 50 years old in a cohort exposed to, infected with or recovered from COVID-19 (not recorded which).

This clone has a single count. In nucleotides, the CDR3 is TGTGCCAGCAGCCCTGGGACAGAACTACACCTTACTAATTCACCCCTCCACTTT. It yields the protein CASSPGTELHLTNSPLHF. V usage is TRBV5-8 and J usage is TRBJ1-6, with 7 bases fitting TRBD1. Germline V CDR1 and CDR2: SGHTS, YDEGEE. The CDR3 covers 18 residues. V trimming: 4 bases; J trimming: 6 bases; junction bases outside the gene matches: 16. Full variable domain (remainder filled in from reference TRBV5-8 and TRBJ1-6): EAGVTQSPTHLIKTRGQQATLRCSPISGHTSVYWYQQALGLGLQFLLWYDEGEERNRGNFPPRFSGRQFPNYSSELNVNALELEDSALYLCASSPGTELHLTNSPLHFGNGTRLTVT.

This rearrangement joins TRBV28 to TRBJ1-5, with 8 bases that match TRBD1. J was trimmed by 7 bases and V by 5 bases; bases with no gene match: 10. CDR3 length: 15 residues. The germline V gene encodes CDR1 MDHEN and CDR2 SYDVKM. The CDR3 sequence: CASSVDRVREQPQHF. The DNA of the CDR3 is TGTGCCAGCAGTGTGGACAGGGTCAGGGAACAGCCCCAGCATTTT.

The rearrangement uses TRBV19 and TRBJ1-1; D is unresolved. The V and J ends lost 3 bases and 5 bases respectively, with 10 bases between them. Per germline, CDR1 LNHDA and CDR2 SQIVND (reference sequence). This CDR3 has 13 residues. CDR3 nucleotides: TGTGCCAGTAGTATCTCGGGGATGACTGAAGCTTTCTTT. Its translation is CASSISGMTEAFF.

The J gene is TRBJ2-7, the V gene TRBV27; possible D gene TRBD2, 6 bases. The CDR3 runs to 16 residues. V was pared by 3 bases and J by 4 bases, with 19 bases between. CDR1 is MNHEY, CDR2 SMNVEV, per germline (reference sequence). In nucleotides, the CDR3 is TGTGCCAGCAGTTTTCGGAGTGGTTACGGAGGGTACGAGCAGTACTTC. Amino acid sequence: CASSFRSGYGGYEQYF.

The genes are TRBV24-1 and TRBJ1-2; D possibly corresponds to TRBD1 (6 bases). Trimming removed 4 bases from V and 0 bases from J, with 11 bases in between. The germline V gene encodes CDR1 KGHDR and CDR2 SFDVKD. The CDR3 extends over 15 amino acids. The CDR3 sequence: CATSDRTETNYGYTF. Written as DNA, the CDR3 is TGTGCCACCAGTGACCGGACAGAAACTAACTATGGCTACACCTTC.

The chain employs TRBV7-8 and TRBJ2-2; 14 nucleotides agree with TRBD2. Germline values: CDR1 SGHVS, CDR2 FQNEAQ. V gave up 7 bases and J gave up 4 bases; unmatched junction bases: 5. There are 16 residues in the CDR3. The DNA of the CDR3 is TGTGCCAGCATCATGGGACTAGCGGGGGCCACCGGGGAGCTGTTTTTT. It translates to CASIMGLAGATGELFF.

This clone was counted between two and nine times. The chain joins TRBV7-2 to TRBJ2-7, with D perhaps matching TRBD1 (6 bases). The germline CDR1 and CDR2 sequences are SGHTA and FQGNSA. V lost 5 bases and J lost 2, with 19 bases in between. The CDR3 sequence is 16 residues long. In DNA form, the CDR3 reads TGTGCCAGCAGCCCAAGAAGGACAGCGGAGACCTACGAGCAGTACTTC. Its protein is CASSPRRTAETYEQYF.

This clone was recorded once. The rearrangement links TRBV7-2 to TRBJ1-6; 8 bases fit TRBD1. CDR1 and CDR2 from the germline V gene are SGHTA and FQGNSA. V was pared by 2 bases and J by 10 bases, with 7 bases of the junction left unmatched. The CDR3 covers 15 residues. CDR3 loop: CASSLYQGASSPLHF. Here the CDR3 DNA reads TGTGCCAGCAGCTTATATCAGGGGGCGAGCTCACCCCTCCACTTT.

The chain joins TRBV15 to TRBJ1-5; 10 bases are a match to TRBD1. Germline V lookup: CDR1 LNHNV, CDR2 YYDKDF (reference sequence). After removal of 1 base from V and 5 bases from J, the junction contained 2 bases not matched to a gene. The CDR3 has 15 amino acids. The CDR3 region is CATSRGGTGDQPQHF. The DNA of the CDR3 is TGTGCCACCAGCAGAGGTGGGACAGGGGATCAGCCCCAGCATTTT.

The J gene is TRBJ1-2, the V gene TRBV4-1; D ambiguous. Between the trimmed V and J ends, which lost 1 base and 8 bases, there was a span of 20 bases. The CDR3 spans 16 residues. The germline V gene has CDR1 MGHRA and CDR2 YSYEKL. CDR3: CASSQALSKLHGGYTF. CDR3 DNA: TGCGCCAGCAGCCAAGCTTTAAGTAAGCTCCACGGGGGCTACACCTTC.

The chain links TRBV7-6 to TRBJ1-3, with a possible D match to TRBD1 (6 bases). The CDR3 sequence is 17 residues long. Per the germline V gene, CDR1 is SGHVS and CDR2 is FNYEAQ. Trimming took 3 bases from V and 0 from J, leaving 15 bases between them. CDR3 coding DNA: TGTGCCAGCAGCTTTAGTTGGGGGCCGAGCTCTGGAAACACCATATATTTT. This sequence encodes CASSFSWGPSSGNTIYF.

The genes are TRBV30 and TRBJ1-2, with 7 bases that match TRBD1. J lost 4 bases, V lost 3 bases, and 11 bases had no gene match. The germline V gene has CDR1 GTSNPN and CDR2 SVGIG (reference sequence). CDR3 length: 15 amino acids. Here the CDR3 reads CAWRGNRGVFYGYTF. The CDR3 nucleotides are TGTGCCTGGAGGGGGAACAGGGGAGTCTTCTATGGCTACACCTTC.

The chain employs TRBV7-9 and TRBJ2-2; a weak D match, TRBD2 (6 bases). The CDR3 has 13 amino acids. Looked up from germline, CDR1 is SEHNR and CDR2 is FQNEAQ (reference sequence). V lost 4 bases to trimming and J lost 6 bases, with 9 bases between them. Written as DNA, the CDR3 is TGTGCCAGCAGCTATACTAGCCCCGGGGAGCTGTTTTTT. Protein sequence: CASSYTSPGELFF.

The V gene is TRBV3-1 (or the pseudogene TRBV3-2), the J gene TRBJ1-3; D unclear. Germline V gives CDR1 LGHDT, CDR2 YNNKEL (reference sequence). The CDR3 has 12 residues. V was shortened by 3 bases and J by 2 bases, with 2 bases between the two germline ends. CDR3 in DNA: TGTGCCAGCAGCCACGCTGGAAACACCATATATTTT. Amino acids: CASSHAGNTIYF.